Following are 12 T cell receptor beta chains from one sample sequenced in a study of T cell repertoires in cytomegalovirus infection. TCRdb re-analysed the reads in MiXCR, keeping a single row per CDR3 protein. The table has fewer than 550,000 distinct CDR3 sequences, about 15% seen once. Specimen: CD8+ T cells from PBMCs. The receptors derive from a human donor in good health (CMV status not recorded). Some clones in this sample may be carry-over from other donors' samples.

This clonotype has a handful of counts. The CDR3 protein is CASRSSGTGDGYTF. The CDR3 DNA follows: TGTGCCAGCAGATCCTCCGGGACAGGGGATGGCTACACCTTC. The V and J genes are TRBV6-1 and TRBJ1-2, with 10 positions matching TRBD1. The germline gives CDR1 MNHNS, CDR2 SASEGT. This CDR3 has 14 residues. V gave up 6 bases and J gave up 6 bases; unmatched junction bases: 7.

The gene calls are TRBV5-1 and TRBJ1-2; 10 positions agree with TRBD1. With V trimmed by 4 bases and J by 7 bases, 10 bases remained unmatched. The germline V gene has CDR1 SGHRS and CDR2 YFSETQ. The CDR3 has 15 residues. The CDR3 reads CASSIWTGGDGGYTF. The CDR3 DNA sequence: TGCGCCAGCAGCATATGGACAGGGGGAGATGGTGGCTACACCTTC.

The chain recombines TRBV28 with TRBJ2-5, with a weak D call TRBD2 (5 bases). The germline V gene has CDR1 MDHEN and CDR2 SYDVKM. CDR3 length: 13 amino acids. V dropped 5 bases and J dropped 5 bases, with 12 bases sitting between them. The CDR3 DNA is TGTGCCAGCAGTATACGGACTGGGGAGACCCAGTACTTC. Translation gives CASSIRTGETQYF.

This clonotype was recorded many times. The chain couples TRBV6-1 to TRBJ2-3; D may be TRBD2 (6 bases). V was clipped by 10 bases and J by 3 bases, with 14 bases between them. CDR3 length: 13 amino acids. Germline CDR1 is MNHNS and CDR2 is SASEGT. The CDR3 nucleotides are TGTGCCACCGGACGGGGGAGGACAGATACGCAGTATTTT. Translated: CATGRGRTDTQYF.

This clonotype was found many times. The chain uses TRBV7-9 and TRBJ2-5; D not resolved. Deletions cut 1 base from V and 5 bases from J, with 8 bases between. The germline CDR1 and CDR2 sequences are SEHNR and FQNEAQ (reference sequence). The CDR3 runs to 13 residues. The CDR3 here is CASSLDVRETQYF. CDR3 in DNA: TGTGCCAGCAGCTTAGATGTCAGGGAGACCCAGTACTTC.

This clonotype occurred many times. This chain links TRBV30 with TRBJ1-5, with no clear D. Trimming removed 0 bases at V and 4 bases at J, with 13 bases between. The germline V gene has CDR1 GTSNPN and CDR2 SVGIG (reference sequence). The CDR3 contains 15 residues. The CDR3 is CAWSVPDPWNQPQHF. The CDR3 DNA is TGTGCCTGGAGTGTACCCGACCCGTGGAATCAGCCCCAGCATTTT.

The table lists this clonotype with many counts. The chain uses TRBV6-1 and TRBJ2-7; 10 nucleotides line up with TRBD2. The germline V gene has CDR1 MNHNS and CDR2 SASEGT. The length of the CDR3 is 15 residues. V shed 4 bases, J shed 3 bases, and the junction held 6 bases outside the gene matches. This CDR3 is CASSGGLAENYEQYF. The CDR3 nucleotides read TGTGCCAGCAGTGGAGGACTAGCGGAAAACTACGAGCAGTACTTC.

The CDR3 here is CSAWGQVEETQYF. As DNA, the CDR3 is TGCAGTGCTTGGGGACAGGTTGAAGAGACCCAGTACTTC. The V gene is TRBV20-1, the J gene TRBJ2-5, with 8 bases matching TRBD1. Unmatched junction bases numbered 5, after V lost 5 bases and J lost 3 bases. There are 13 residues in the CDR3. Germline lookup yields CDR1 DFQATT and CDR2 SNEGSKA (reference sequence).

The gene calls are TRBV30 and TRBJ2-2, with unresolved D. The CDR3 runs to 13 residues. V dropped 0 bases and J dropped 4 bases, with 6 bases sitting between them. From germline, CDR1 is GTSNPN and CDR2 SVGIG (reference sequence). CDR3 sequence reads: CAWSVTGTGELFF. The CDR3 region has the DNA TGTGCCTGGAGTGTAACCGGCACCGGGGAGCTGTTTTTT. The full variable domain, its missing parts supplied by reference TRBV30 and TRBJ2-2, is SQTIHQWPATLVQPVGSPLSLECTVEGTSNPNLYWYRQAAGRGLQLLFYSVGIGQISSEVPQNLSASRPQDRQFILSSKKLLLSDSGFYLCAWSVTGTGELFFGEGSRLTVL.

CDR3 sequence reads: CASSRRTGGNEKLFF. The CDR3 nucleotides read TGTGCCAGCAGCCGACGGACAGGGGGTAACGAAAAACTGTTTTTT. The chain has TRBV28 and TRBJ1-4; TRBD1 agrees at 10 bases. J gave up 8 bases and V 6 bases, and 9 bases lay outside the gene matches. The germline CDR1 and CDR2 sequences are MDHEN and SYDVKM. The CDR3 has 15 residues.

This clonotype was seen repeatedly, ten times or more. The V and J genes are TRBV6-1 and TRBJ1-1, with D perhaps TRBD1 (6 bases). The germline V and J ends were trimmed by 6 bases and 4 bases, with 12 bases remaining between them. The CDR3 contains 13 residues. From germline, CDR1 is MNHNS and CDR2 SASEGT. The CDR3 DNA is TGTGCCAGCAGCGAGGGGGGGGCCACTGAAGCTTTCTTT. This sequence encodes CASSEGGATEAFF.

This clonotype was seen only a few times. This chain links TRBV7-9 with TRBJ2-5; no firm D call. In germline, CDR1 is SEHNR, CDR2 FQNEAQ (reference sequence). Trimming stripped 4 bases from V and 0 bases from J, with 9 bases between. The CDR3 has 14 residues. CDR3 sequence: CASSSPGHQETQYF. DNA of the CDR3: TGTGCCAGCAGCTCTCCTGGACACCAAGAGACCCAGTACTTC.